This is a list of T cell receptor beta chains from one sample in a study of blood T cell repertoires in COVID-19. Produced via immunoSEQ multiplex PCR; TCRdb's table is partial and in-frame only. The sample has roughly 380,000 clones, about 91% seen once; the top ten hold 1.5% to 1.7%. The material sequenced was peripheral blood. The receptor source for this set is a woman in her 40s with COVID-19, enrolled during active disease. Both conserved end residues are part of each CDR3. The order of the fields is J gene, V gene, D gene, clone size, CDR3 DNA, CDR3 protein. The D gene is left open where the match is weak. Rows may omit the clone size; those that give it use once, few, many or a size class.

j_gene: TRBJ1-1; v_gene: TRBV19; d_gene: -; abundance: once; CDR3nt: TGTGCCAGTAGTCTAACAGGGTTGAACACTGAAGCTTTCTTT; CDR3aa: CASSLTGLNTEAFF
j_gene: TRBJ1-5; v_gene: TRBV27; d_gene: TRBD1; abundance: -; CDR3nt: TGTGCCAGCAGTTTCACAGGGGCAAGCAATCAGCCCCAGCATTTT; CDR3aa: CASSFTGASNQPQHF
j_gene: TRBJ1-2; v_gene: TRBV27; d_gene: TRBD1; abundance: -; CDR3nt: TGTGCCAGCAGTCCACTGACAGGGGGCGACTATGGCTACACCTTC; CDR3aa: CASSPLTGGDYGYTF
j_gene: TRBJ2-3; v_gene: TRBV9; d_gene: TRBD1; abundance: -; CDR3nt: TGTGCCAGCAGCGTTACAGGGGGTTTCACAGATACGCAGTATTTT; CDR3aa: CASSVTGGFTDTQYF
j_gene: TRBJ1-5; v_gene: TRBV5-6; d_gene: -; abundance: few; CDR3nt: TGTGCCAGCAGCTTGTTCCAAACAGCAAGGGGTCAGCCCCAGCATTTT; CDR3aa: CASSLFQTARGQPQHF
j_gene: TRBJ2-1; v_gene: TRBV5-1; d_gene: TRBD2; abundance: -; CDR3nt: TGCGCCAGCAGCCCAATGGGGACTAGCGGGTACAATGAGCAGTTCTTC; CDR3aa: CASSPMGTSGYNEQFF
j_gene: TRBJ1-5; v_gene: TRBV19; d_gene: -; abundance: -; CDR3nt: TGTGCCAGTACCCCCGCCGGGGGATACCGAAATCAGCCCCAGCATTTT; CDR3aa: CASTPAGGYRNQPQHF
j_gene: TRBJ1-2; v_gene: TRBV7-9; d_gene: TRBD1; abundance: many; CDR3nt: TGTGCCAGCAGCTTAGAAGGGACAGGGTCTCGCGGCTACACCTTC; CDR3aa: CASSLEGTGSRGYTF
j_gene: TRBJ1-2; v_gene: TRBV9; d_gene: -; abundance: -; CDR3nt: TGTGCCAGCAGCGTGGGCACGGACTATGGCTACACCTTC; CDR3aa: CASSVGTDYGYTF
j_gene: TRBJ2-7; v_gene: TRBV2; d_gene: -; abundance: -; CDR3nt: TGTGCCAGCAGGGAAACAAACTATCACAACGAGCAGTACTTC; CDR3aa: CASRETNYHNEQYF
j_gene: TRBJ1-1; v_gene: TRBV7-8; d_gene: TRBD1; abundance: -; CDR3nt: TGTGCCAGCACCATAGACAGGGGGCGAACTGAAGCTTTCTTT; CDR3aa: CASTIDRGRTEAFF
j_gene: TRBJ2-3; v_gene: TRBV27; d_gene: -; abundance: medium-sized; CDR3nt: TGTGCCAGCAGTGACAGAGGAGGGGCAGATACGCAGTATTTT; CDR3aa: CASSDRGGADTQYF
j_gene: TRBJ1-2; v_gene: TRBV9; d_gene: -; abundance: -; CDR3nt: TGTGCCAGCAGTACCCCCCGGGGGGGGGAGATTAACTATGGCTACACCTTC; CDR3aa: CASSTPRGGEINYGYTF
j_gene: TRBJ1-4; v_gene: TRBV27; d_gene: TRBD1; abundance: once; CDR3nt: TGTGCCAGCAGGTCAGCCCGGGACAGGGGGTTTGAAAAACTGTTTTTT; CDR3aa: CASRSARDRGFEKLFF
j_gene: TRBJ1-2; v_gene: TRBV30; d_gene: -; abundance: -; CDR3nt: TGTGCCTGGACAGCAGGGACGGGGGACTATGGCTACACCTTC; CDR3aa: CAWTAGTGDYGYTF
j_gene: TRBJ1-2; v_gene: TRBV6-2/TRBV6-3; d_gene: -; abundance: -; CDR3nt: TGTGCCAGCAGCCCCATGAACCGCGCTCCGGGCTACACCTTC; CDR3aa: CASSPMNRAPGYTF
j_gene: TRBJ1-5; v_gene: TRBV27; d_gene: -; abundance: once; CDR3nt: TGTGCCAGCAGTCCCCGAGGTGGGGCAGGGGTGGTTCAGCCCCAGCATTTT; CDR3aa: CASSPRGGAGVVQPQHF
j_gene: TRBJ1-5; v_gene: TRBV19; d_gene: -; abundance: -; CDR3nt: TGTGCCAGTAGTTACGACCGGAGTCAGCCCCAGCATTTT; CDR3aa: CASSYDRSQPQHF
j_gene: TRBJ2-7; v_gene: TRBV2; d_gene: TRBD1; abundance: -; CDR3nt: TGTGCCAGCAGCCAGACAGGGGGTTTATCCTACGAGCAGTACTTC; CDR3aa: CASSQTGGLSYEQYF
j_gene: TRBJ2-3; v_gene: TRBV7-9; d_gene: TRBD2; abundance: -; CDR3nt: TGTGCCAGCAGCTTAGGACTAGCGCTCTGGGATACGCAGTATTTT; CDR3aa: CASSLGLALWDTQYF
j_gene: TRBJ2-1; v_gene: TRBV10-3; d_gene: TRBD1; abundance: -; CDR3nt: TGTGCCATCAGTGAATGGTGGGCCGGGACAGGGGCTTACAATGAGCAGTTCTTC; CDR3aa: CAISEWWAGTGAYNEQFF
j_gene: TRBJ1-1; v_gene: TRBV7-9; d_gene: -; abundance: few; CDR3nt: TGTGCCAGCAGCTTAGGAGAGGAGGCGGACACTGAAGCTTTCTTT; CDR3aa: CASSLGEEADTEAFF
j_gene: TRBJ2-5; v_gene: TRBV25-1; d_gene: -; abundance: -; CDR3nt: TGTGCCAGCAGTGAGGGGGCGGGTAGGGAGACCCAGTACTTC; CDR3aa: CASSEGAGRETQYF
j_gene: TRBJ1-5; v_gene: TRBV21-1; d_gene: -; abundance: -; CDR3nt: TGTGCCAGCAGCATTGGACAGGGGGCGCCGAGGGGCAATCAGCCCCAGCATTTT; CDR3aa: CASSIGQGAPRGNQPQHF
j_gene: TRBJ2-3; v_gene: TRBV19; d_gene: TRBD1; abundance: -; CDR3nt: TGTGCCAGTACTCGGACAGGATTCACAGATACGCAGTATTTT; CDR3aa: CASTRTGFTDTQYF
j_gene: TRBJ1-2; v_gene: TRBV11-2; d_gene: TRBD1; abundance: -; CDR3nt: TGTGCCAGCAGCTTAGTCCCCCCCGGGACAGCCCGAGGCTACACCTTC; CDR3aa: CASSLVPPGTARGYTF
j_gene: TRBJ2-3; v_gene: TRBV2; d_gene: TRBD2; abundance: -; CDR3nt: TGTGCCAGCAGTCCGGGACTAACCACAGATACGCAGTATTTT; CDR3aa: CASSPGLTTDTQYF
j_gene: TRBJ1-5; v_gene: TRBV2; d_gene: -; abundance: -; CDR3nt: TGTGCCAGCAGTGATAACCGCGGAGGACTGAATCAGCCCCAGCATTTT; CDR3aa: CASSDNRGGLNQPQHF
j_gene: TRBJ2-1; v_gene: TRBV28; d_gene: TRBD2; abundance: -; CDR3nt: TGTGCCAGCAGTTTACCGGGAGGGCCGCGGGAGCAGTTCTTC; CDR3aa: CASSLPGGPREQFF
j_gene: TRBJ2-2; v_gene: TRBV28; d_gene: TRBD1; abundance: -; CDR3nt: TGTGCCAGCAGCCGTTCAGGGGGTCGGGCCGGGGAGCTGTTTTTT; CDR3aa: CASSRSGGRAGELFF
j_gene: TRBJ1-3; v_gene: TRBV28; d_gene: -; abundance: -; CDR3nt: TGTGCCAGCATCCCTTTTTCGGGAAACACCATATATTTT; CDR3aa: CASIPFSGNTIYF
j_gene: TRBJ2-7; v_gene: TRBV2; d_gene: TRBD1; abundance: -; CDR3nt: TGTGCCAGCAGTGAGCGGGACAGGGCCCACGAGCAGTACTTC; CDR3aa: CASSERDRAHEQYF